These 5 T cell receptor beta chains were all obtained from the same sample, sequenced in a study of T-cell reconstitution after alpha-beta-depleted transplantation in children. Unique molecular identifiers were incorporated into the prepared TCRbeta library. TCRdb used MiXCR to reprocess the PCR reads, holding one entry per CDR3 protein. The sample has approximately 120,000 distinct CDR3 sequences, about a tenth seen once. The source was PBMCs, mostly from graft donor cells, collected 180 days after TCRalphabeta/CD19-depleted stem cell transplant. The receptor source for this set is a girl younger than two who had a stem cell transplant for combined immunodeficiency, so the T cells may come from the graft donor.

This clonotype came up a few times. The rearrangement uses TRBV25-1 and TRBJ1-2; no firm D call. Trimming pared 5 bases from V and 5 bases from J, leaving 6 bases between. Per the germline V gene, CDR1 is MGHDK and CDR2 is SYGVNS. CDR3 length: 11 amino acids. In DNA form, the CDR3 reads TGTGCCAGCAGTCAAGGTTATGGCTACACCTTC. Protein product: CASSQGYGYTF.

This clonotype was seen ten or more times. The V gene is TRBV12-3 or TRBV12-4, the J gene TRBJ1-5; D is possibly TRBD1 (5 bases). The CDR3 is made up of 14 amino acids. The germline V and J ends were trimmed by 5 bases and 2 bases, with 10 bases remaining between them. The chain's CDR3 is CASSTVGGNQPQHF. For the CDR3, the DNA is TGTGCCAGCAGTACCGTGGGGGGCAATCAGCCCCAGCATTTT.

CDR3 DNA: TGTGCCTGGAGAGGGGACTTATCCTACAATGAGCAGTTCTTC. It is translated as CAWRGDLSYNEQFF. The gene calls are TRBV30 and TRBJ2-1; a weak D match, TRBD2 (6 bases). The V gene lost 3 bases and the J gene lost 1 base, with 10 bases spanning the gap. The CDR3 is 14 amino acids. Germline V gives CDR1 GTSNPN, CDR2 SVGIG (reference sequence).

In its sample, this clonotype was seen a few times. The chain is built from TRBV10-3 and TRBJ1-2, with TRBD1 matching over 8 bases. Germline loops: CDR1 ENHRY, CDR2 SYGVKD. V shed 0 bases and J 6 bases; nucleotides not matched to a gene: 6. This CDR3 is 15 amino acids long. The CDR3 DNA reads TGTGCCATCAGTGAGTCAAGAGACAGGGGAGATGGCTACACCTTC. Translating it yields CAISESRDRGDGYTF.

The rearrangement links TRBV5-6 to TRBJ2-2; the match to TRBD2 covers 7 bases. Germline assignment: CDR1 SGHDT and CDR2 YYEEEE. CDR3 length: 15 amino acids. The trim removed 2 bases at V and 2 bases at J, leaving 3 bases unmatched. The chain's CDR3 is CASSFGLVNTGELFF. Written as DNA, the CDR3 is TGTGCCAGCAGCTTCGGACTAGTAAACACCGGGGAGCTGTTTTTT.